This T cell receptor beta chain emerged from a study of T cells in Graves' hyperthyroidism and ophthalmopathy. About the research overall: Blood from the periphery was taken at initial diagnosis, before any treatment.

Diagnosing involved the use of clinical symptoms, serum thyroxine and TRAb, thyroid ultrasound and orbital computed tomography. TCR beta CDR3 region amplification was performed from RNA transcripts. In the first-round RT-PCR of the TCR CDR3, the HTBI primer set was used. TCRdb processed the multiplex PCR reads anew with MiXCR; each CDR3 protein has one entry. The table lists around 620,000 distinct CDR3 sequences, 13% to 15% of them singletons. The length of the CDR3 is 17 residues. J lost 1 base, V lost 5 bases, and 10 bases had no gene match. Per germline, CDR1 SGHVS and CDR2 FQNEAQ. This TCR derives from a woman under 30 with Graves' ophthalmopathy. The chain employs TRBV7-8 and TRBJ1-2, with 10 bases matching TRBD1. Sequencing used blood. For the CDR3, the DNA is TGTGCCAGCAGCCCCGGTCGGGGACAGGGGTTTAACTATGGCTACACCTTC. Translating gives CASSPGRGQGFNYGYTF.